This T cell receptor (beta chain) stems from a study of shared clonotypes between healthy human individuals. Findings of the study overall: Genetic and exposure-history diversity was limited by the small donor number.

Concerning this clone: What it binds is unknown.

Profiled with immunoSEQ multiplex PCR; TCRdb holds only in-frame clones, not every one. The table lists about 700,000 clones, less than 85% of them singletons. Germline CDR1 SNHLY, CDR2 FYNNEI. V was trimmed by 2 bases and J by 3 bases, leaving 10 bases between them. CDR3 size: 15 residues. The sequenced material came from memory CD4+ T cells sorted from blood. Subset denoted: CD45RA-negative fraction. The rearrangement uses TRBV2 and TRBJ2-2; D uncertain. The clonotype comes from a woman aged 25 to 39 in good health. The CDR3 sequence: CASSEQTPDTGELFF. CDR3 nucleotide sequence: TGTGCCAGCAGTGAACAGACTCCAGACACCGGGGAGCTGTTTTTT. Full variable domain (outside the CDR3, taken from reference TRBV2 and TRBJ2-2): EPEVTQTPSHQVTQMGQEVILRCVPISNHLYFYWYRQILGQKVEFLVSFYNNEISEKSEIFDDQFSVERPDGSNFTLKIRSTKLEDSAMYFCASSEQTPDTGELFFGEGSRLTVL.